This T cell receptor beta chain was sequenced in a study of cytomegalovirus exposure and HLA in healthy donors. CDR3 length: 14 amino acids. The V gene's germline CDR1 is SGHVS and CDR2 FQNEAQ. Germline trimming cut 5 bases from V and 6 bases from J; bases unmatched to any gene: 7. Method: immunoSEQ multiplex PCR; TCRdb's copy keeps in-frame clones and lacks some. The sample holds some 110,000 clones; approximately 90% are singletons and the top ten take around 4.5%. The source is a young man in good health and CMV-seropositive. The rearrangement links TRBV7-8 to TRBJ2-1; 7 bases map to TRBD1. The specimen was PBMCs. CDR3 in DNA: TGTGCCAGCAGCCGAGACAGGGTACCCAATGAGCAGTTCTTC. It codes for CASSRDRVPNEQFF.